Presented here are 9 T cell receptor beta chains from one specimen sequenced in a study of blood T cell repertoires in COVID-19. The protocol was immunoSEQ multiplex PCR, while the TCRdb copy is restricted to in-frame clones and leaves out a portion. The table shows a few hundred thousand clones, with around nine tenths occurring only once. The sequenced sample was PBMCs or T cells enriched from blood (not recorded which). The receptors were sampled from a woman aged 55-70 years who had recovered from COVID-19.

The chain employs TRBV10-3 and TRBJ2-2; D remains ambiguous. The ends were cut back, 7 bases at V and 5 bases at J, with 8 bases in the middle. The CDR3 is 12 residues long. The V gene's germline CDR1 is ENHRY and CDR2 SYGVKD. The CDR3 nucleotides are TGTGCCATCATGCCAGAAACCGGGGAGCTGTTTTTT. Its translation is CAIMPETGELFF.

The chain employs TRBV5-1 and TRBJ2-1, with TRBD2 matching 8 bases. J lost 2 bases, V lost 0 bases, and 4 bases had no gene match. This CDR3 has 16 residues. CDR1 SGHRS and CDR2 YFSETQ come from the germline V gene. Here the CDR3 DNA reads TGCGCCAGCAGCTTGGCCGGGGGGGCGGCCTACAATGAGCAGTTCTTC. This encodes CASSLAGGAAYNEQFF.

V is TRBV9 and J is TRBJ2-2; the D gene is possibly TRBD2 (5 bases). The CDR3 is 14 residues long. Trimming took 0 bases from V and 6 from J, leaving 9 bases between them. Germline V gene data show CDR1 as SGDLS and CDR2 as YYNGEE. The CDR3 here is CASSVGRWAGELFF. The CDR3 DNA sequence: TGTGCCAGCAGCGTAGGGAGGTGGGCCGGGGAGCTGTTTTTT.

For this clone: The sample holds other DNA sequences that translate to the same CDR3. This sequence joins TRBV9 and TRBJ1-6; a weak D match, TRBD1 (6 bases). The CDR3 spans 15 residues. Trimming removed 0 bases at V and 7 bases at J, with 11 bases between. Germline V CDR1 and CDR2: SGDLS, YYNGEE. The CDR3 DNA reads TGTGCCAGCAGCGTAGGGGGGGGCGGGAATTCACCCCTCCACTTT. Its protein is CASSVGGGGNSPLHF. The entire variable domain, with the rest obtained from reference TRBV9 and TRBJ1-6, is as follows: DSGVTQTPKHLITATGQRVTLRCSPRSGDLSVYWYQQSLDQGLQFLIQYYNGEERAKGNILERFSAQQFPDLHSELNLSSLELGDSALYFCASSVGGGGNSPLHFGNGTRLTVT.

The chain links TRBV7-9 to TRBJ2-5; tentative D call: TRBD1 (5 bases). Per germline, CDR1 SEHNR and CDR2 FQNEAQ (reference sequence). V lost 5 bases and J 9 bases, leaving 22 bases between the germline ends. The length of the CDR3 is 15 residues. The CDR3 spells CASSRFQAGFEAQYF. CDR3 DNA: TGTGCCAGCAGCCGCTTCCAGGCAGGGTTTGAGGCCCAGTACTTC. Full variable domain (rest looked up from reference TRBV7-9 and TRBJ2-5): DTGVSQNPRHKITKRGQNVTFRCDPISEHNRLYWYRQTLGQGPEFLTYFQNEAQLEKSRLLSDRFSAERPKGSFSTLEIQRTEQGDSAMYLCASSRFQAGFEAQYFGPGTRLLVL.

V gene TRBV4-1 combines with J gene TRBJ2-2; 15 bases agree with TRBD2. With V trimmed by 3 bases and J by 7 bases, 6 bases remained unmatched. The CDR3 covers 17 residues. Looked up from germline, CDR1 is MGHRA and CDR2 is YSYEKL. The CDR3 loop reads CASSHGLAGGLGGELFF. In nucleotides, the CDR3 is TGCGCCAGCAGCCACGGACTAGCGGGGGGGCTCGGCGGGGAGCTGTTTTTT.

This chain connects TRBV6-2 or TRBV6-3 to TRBJ1-1, with 8 bases lining up with TRBD1. The J segment lost 8 bases and the V segment lost 5 bases, leaving 7 bases of the junction unmatched. Germline values: CDR1 MNHEY, CDR2 SVGEGT. The CDR3 contains 13 residues. The CDR3 region has the DNA TGTGCCAGCAGTACCTCCGACAGGGGAGAAGCTTTCTTT. This codes for CASSTSDRGEAFF.

The V gene is TRBV5-5, the J gene TRBJ2-4; TRBD2 might be the D (7 bases). Germline V CDR1 and CDR2: SGHKS, YYEKEE (reference sequence). The CDR3 is made up of 17 amino acids. Between the trimmed V and J ends, which lost 4 bases and 0 bases, there was a span of 17 bases. The DNA of the CDR3 is TGTGCCAGCAGCCCGGGGGGCGGAATATTAGCCAAAAACATTCAGTACTTC. It encodes CASSPGGGILAKNIQYF.

This clone was observed a single time. J is TRBJ2-5 and V is TRBV25-1; the match to TRBD1 covers 8 bases. V was clipped by 1 base and J by 3 bases; unmatched bases: 7. Germline loops: CDR1 MGHDK, CDR2 SYGVNS. The CDR3 has 16 residues. CDR3 in amino acids: CASSESPGGREETQYF. CDR3 bases: TGTGCCAGCAGTGAATCTCCAGGGGGCAGGGAAGAGACCCAGTACTTC.